This note documents a single TCR beta chain sequence. Its specific antigen is unknown. There are no base qualities to consult, and no much larger clone falls within one base. This specimen comes from a study of Ad26.COV2.S vaccination and SARS-CoV-2 variants (dated by TCRdb to the early 2020s). With regard to the full study: Donors in the vaccine arm were drawn from COV1001, a multicentre, randomized, double-blind, placebo-controlled phase I-IIa trial testing Ad26.COV2.S in healthy adults. TCRbeta repertoire sequencing served as the tool for gauging how specific and how broad the SARS-CoV-2-reactive T cell receptors were following Ad26.COV2.S vaccination. Blinding of investigators to trial group allocation was maintained during experiments and outcome assessment. A total of 32 samples were included in the TCR-sequenced set, comprising roughly 19 Ad26.COV2.S vaccine recipients, 5 placebo recipients and 8 SARS-CoV-2 convalescent individuals. Trial participants were randomized into five groups of five: low-dose or high-dose Ad26.COV2.S given once or twice, or placebo on both occasions. Dosing of Ad26.COV2.S was intramuscular, at either 5x10^10 or 1x10^11 viral particles, delivered as one shot or as two shots spaced 56 days apart.

The immunoSEQ Assay was used to sequence TCRbeta CDR3 regions. After extraction, genomic DNA underwent amplification by bias-controlled multiplex PCR, followed by high-throughput sequencing. The paper's processing steps were these. To quantify the absolute abundance of every unique TCRbeta CDR3 region, sequences were collapsed and filtered. T cell fraction was estimated by normalizing TCRbeta template counts to usable DNA, which was measured by amplifying reference genes present in all nucleated cells. Repertoire TCRs were annotated as SARS-CoV-2-specific when V gene, CDR3 amino acid sequence and J gene were exactly matched to a known reactive TCR set. The reference SARS-CoV-2 TCR set was derived from MIRA and filtered for enrichment in COVID-19-positive ImmuneCODE repertoires, a step that removed public or cross-reactive TCRs. Based on the MIRA antigens, annotated TCRs were further analysed at the level of specific ORF or position within ORF. Depth was the summed frequency of annotated unique rearrangements, while breadth was defined as annotated unique rearrangements over total unique productive rearrangements. Two-sided Wilcoxon rank-sum tests were applied when comparing TCR breadth between groups. Held by TCRdb, this immuneACCESS table contains in-frame sequences only and omits some clones. Under half of the omission traces to an unresolved V gene where checked; the cause of the rest is unknown. V, J and clone size reflect that table, while D and trimming were determined from the DNA. The sample yields 250,000 to 300,000 clones; roughly 86% were counted once. The leading ten clones occupy about 3.5% of the sample.

Overall study results and their limits: The study was not powered for comparison of responses between vaccine doses or regimens. Ad26.COV2.S recipients had higher spike-specific TCR breadth than placebo recipients (P = 0.0014). The authors noted that the TCR breadth and depth analyses may have underestimated total T cell responses. Vaccine and placebo recipients had comparable non-spike TCR breadth, which fits with the vaccine containing only spike. After vaccination, substantial breadth of spike-specific CD8+ and CD4+ T cell responses was reported.

The treatment or condition label corresponds to: around 19 received Ad26.COV2.S at low or high dose, single or two shots; five or six received placebo; per-sample allocation not given. For vaccine and placebo recipients, the sequenced repertoires came from samples collected on day 63 after the first injection. In Cohort 1b, around 25 adults aged 18-55 years were enrolled at a single site in Boston, USA, between 29 July and 7 August 2020. Ad26.COV2.S consisted of a replication-incompetent adenovirus type 26 vector by which a prefusion-stabilized SARS-CoV-2 spike protein from the original Wuhan strain was expressed. Reading the germline V gene gives CDR1 SGHTS and CDR2 YDEGEE. The junction carries 11 bases between V and J, which are trimmed by 4 bases and 4 bases respectively. The cysteine opens and the phenylalanine closes a CDR3 of 13 amino acids. The read is trimmed to its CDR3 DNA, 39 bases read in frame from base 1.

Sequenced material: peripheral blood, taken in a trial of Ad26.COV2.S vaccine versus placebo. The receptor comes from a person between 18 and 65 years old who received the Ad26.COV2.S COVID-19 vaccine or a placebo. The chain links TRBV5-8 with TRBJ1-1; the best D guess is TRBD1, with 5 bases matching. This receptor has the CDR3 CASSTEGFTEAFF. The nucleotide sequence reads TGTGCCAGCAGCACCGAGGGGTTCACTGAAGCTTTCTTT.